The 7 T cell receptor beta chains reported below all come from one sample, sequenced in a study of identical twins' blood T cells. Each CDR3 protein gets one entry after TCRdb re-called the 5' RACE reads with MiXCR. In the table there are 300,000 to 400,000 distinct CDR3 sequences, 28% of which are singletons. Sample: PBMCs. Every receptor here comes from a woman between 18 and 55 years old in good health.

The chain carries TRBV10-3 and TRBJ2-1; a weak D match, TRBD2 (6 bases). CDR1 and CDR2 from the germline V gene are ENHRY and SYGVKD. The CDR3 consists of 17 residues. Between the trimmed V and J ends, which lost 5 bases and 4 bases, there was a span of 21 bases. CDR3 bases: TGTGCCATCAGTCCCAGGATGAGTAGCGGAAGGTACAATGAGCAGTTCTTC. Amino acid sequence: CAISPRMSSGRYNEQFF.

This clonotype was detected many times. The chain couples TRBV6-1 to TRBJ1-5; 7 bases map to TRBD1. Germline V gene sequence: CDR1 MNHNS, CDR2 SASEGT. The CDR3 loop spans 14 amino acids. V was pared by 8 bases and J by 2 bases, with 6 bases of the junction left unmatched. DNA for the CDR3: TGTGCCAGCTCCAGACAGGGTGGCAATCAGCCCCAGCATTTT. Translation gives CASSRQGGNQPQHF.

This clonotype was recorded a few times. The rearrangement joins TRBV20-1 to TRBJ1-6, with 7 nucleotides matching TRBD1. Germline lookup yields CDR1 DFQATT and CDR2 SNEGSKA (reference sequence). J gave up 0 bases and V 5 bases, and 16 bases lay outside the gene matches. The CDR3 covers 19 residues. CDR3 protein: CSAGRPVTGVFSYNSPLHF. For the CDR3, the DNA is TGCAGTGCTGGCCGTCCCGTCACAGGGGTTTTCTCCTATAATTCACCCCTCCACTTT.

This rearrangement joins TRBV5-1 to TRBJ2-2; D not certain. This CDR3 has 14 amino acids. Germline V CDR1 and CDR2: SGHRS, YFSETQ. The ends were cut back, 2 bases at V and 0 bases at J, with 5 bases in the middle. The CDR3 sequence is CASSFTANTGELFF. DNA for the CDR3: TGCGCCAGCAGCTTTACAGCGAACACCGGGGAGCTGTTTTTT.

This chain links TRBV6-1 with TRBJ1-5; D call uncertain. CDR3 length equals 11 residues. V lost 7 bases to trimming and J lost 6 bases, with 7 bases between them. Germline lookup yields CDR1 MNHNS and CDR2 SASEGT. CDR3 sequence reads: CASTSTQPQHF. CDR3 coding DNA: TGTGCCAGCACGAGTACTCAGCCCCAGCATTTT.

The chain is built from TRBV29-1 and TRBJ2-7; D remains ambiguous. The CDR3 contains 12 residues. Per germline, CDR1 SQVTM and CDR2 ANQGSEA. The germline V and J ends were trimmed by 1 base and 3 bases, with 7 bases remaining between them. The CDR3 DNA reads TGCAGCGTTGAAGGGCTTCTCTACGAGCAGTACTTC. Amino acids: CSVEGLLYEQYF.

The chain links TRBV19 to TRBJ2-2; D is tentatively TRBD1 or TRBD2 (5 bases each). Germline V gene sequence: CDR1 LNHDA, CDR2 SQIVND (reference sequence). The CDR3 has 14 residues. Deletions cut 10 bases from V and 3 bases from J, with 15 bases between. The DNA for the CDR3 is TGTGCCACGAGAGGGGTGTATGACACCGGGGAGCTGTTTTTT. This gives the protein CATRGVYDTGELFF.